This record covers a single T cell receptor (beta chain). The data were taken from a study of blood T cell repertoires in COVID-19. In the study overall: Samples representing acute and convalescent COVID-19 were sourced from the United States, Italy and Spain. From T cells, B-cell-depleted T cells, or PBMCs came the material, which was cDNA or gDNA.

As originally analysed: Amplification from reference gene primers served as the basis for estimated nucleated cell counts. TCRdb's table, derived via immunoSEQ multiplex PCR, lists solely in-frame clones and lacks some. The DNA was the basis for D and trimming; V, J and clone size are from that table. The sample yields more than 250,000 clones, approximately 80% seen once. Germline-derived CDR1 and CDR2 are MNHNY and SVGAGI (reference sequence). Trimming pared 7 bases from V and 4 bases from J, leaving 17 bases between. This CDR3 has 14 residues. This TCR came from a human donor in a cohort sampled during active COVID-19. The chain joins TRBV6-6 to TRBJ2-7, with a tentative D call TRBD2 (6 bases). The sample was peripheral blood. The CDR3 DNA sequence: TGTGCCAGCACCCACGAGGCTAGCGTTTACGAGCAGTACTTC. This codes for CASTHEASVYEQYF.